The present T cell receptor beta chain was sequenced within a study of identical twins. Germline V gene sequence: CDR1 SQVTM, CDR2 ANQGSEA. This CDR3 has 15 amino acids. Trimming left V 0 bases short and J 7 bases short, with 18 bases between. In its sample, this clonotype was seen many times. MiXCR, run by TCRdb on the 5' RACE reads, gives a single entry per CDR3 protein. The sample includes approximately 94,000 distinct CDR3 sequences, around 5.5% seen only once; the top ten take 12%. The rearrangement uses TRBV29-1 and TRBJ1-2; TRBD1 is a possible D gene (5 bases). The source material was memory T cells sorted from blood. The origin of this receptor is a woman aged 45-65 years in good health. The CDR3 DNA reads as TGCAGCGTTGAAGATCGAGTCAGGGCAGCAGCTGGCTACACCTTC. Translating it yields CSVEDRVRAAAGYTF.